This TCR beta chain originates from a study of blood T cell repertoires in COVID-19. The protocol was immunoSEQ multiplex PCR, while the TCRdb copy is restricted to in-frame clones and leaves out a portion. The repertoire holds 360,000 or so clones, with 90% as singletons. Germline assignment: CDR1 SGHRS and CDR2 YFSETQ. V trimming: 0 bases; J trimming: 3 bases; junction bases outside the gene matches: 5. This CDR3 has 15 amino acids. Sequencing was performed on peripheral blood. This receptor was taken from a man aged 18 to 30 with active or convalescent COVID-19. V and J are TRBV5-1 and TRBJ1-1; TRBD1 matches at 7 bases. The CDR3 loop reads CASSLAGQGDTEAFF. For the CDR3, the DNA is TGCGCCAGCAGCTTGGCTGGCCAGGGGGACACTGAAGCTTTCTTT.